The clone carrying this TCR beta chain was seen only a few times. The sample belongs to a study of CD8+ T cells in alopecia areata. In each case, RNA was isolated and then reverse transcribed into cDNA as the sequencing template. Measured with immunoSEQ multiplex PCR; TCRdb has only the in-frame clones, and not every one. The profile shows around 270,000 clones, about 62% of them singletons. V was clipped by 7 bases and J by 5 bases; unmatched bases: 5. The CDR3 consists of 12 residues. Germline CDR1 reads SQVTM; CDR2 reads ANQGSEA. Treatment of the sample: oral pan-JAK inhibitor, 5-10 mg twice daily. J is TRBJ1-3 and V is TRBV29-1, with 7 bases matching TRBD1. The clonotype comes from a human donor with alopecia areata. The sample in question was CD4+ T cells sorted from blood, obtained at week 24, from a patient treated with tofacitinib. CDR3 in DNA: TGCAGCGAATCAGGGGGACGAAACACCATATATTTT. Its protein product is CSESGGRNTIYF.